These 10 T cell receptor beta chains were sequenced from one sample in a study of blood T cell repertoires in COVID-19. The method was immunoSEQ multiplex PCR; TCRdb's version includes in-frame clones alone and lacks a portion of them. The repertoire holds 88,000 or so clones, with more than 75% as singletons. Sequenced input: peripheral blood. The source of these receptors is a human donor in a cohort sampled during active COVID-19.

In this sample, this clone turned up a few times. The J gene is TRBJ2-7, the V gene TRBV7-2, with a weak D call TRBD2 (5 bases). V was shortened by 5 bases and J by 7 bases, with 15 bases between the two germline ends. Germline assignment: CDR1 SGHTA and CDR2 FQGNSA. The CDR3 has 13 amino acids. In DNA, the CDR3 is TGTGCCAGCAGCCCCGTGGTAGCGAGAGAGCAGTACTTC. Its protein is CASSPVVAREQYF.

The V gene is TRBV11-2, the J gene TRBJ2-7, with D maybe TRBD2 (6 bases). The CDR3 runs 14 residues. V was shortened by 1 base and J by 5 bases, with 12 bases between the two germline ends. Germline V lookup: CDR1 SGHAT, CDR2 FQNNGV. The CDR3 DNA is TGTGCCAGCAGCTTAGTGTCGGGAGTTCACGAGCAGTACTTC. It encodes CASSLVSGVHEQYF. The full variable domain, rest sourced from reference TRBV11-2 and TRBJ2-7, is EAGVAQSPRYKIIEKRQSVAFWCNPISGHATLYWYQQILGQGPKLLIQFQNNGVVDDSQLPKDRFSAERLKGVDSTLKIQPAKLEDSAVYLCASSLVSGVHEQYFGPGTRLTVT.

The V gene is TRBV7-8, the J gene TRBJ2-1, with unresolved D. Between the trimmed V and J ends, which lost 5 bases and 15 bases, there was a span of 17 bases. The germline gives CDR1 SGHVS, CDR2 FQNEAQ. The CDR3 totals 12 residues. In nucleotides, the CDR3 is TGTGCCAGCAGCACTCCTGACGACTTTGCGTTCTTC. As protein: CASSTPDDFAFF.

The gene calls are TRBV7-9 and TRBJ2-1; 10 nucleotides agree with TRBD2. Germline V gene data show CDR1 as SEHNR and CDR2 as FQNEAQ (reference sequence). The CDR3 is made up of 12 amino acids. V lost 5 bases to trimming and J lost 10 bases; unmatched junction nucleotides: 2. The CDR3 sequence: CASSKGLAEQFF. The CDR3 DNA reads as TGTGCCAGCAGCAAGGGACTAGCGGAGCAGTTCTTC.

This sequence joins TRBV6-5 and TRBJ1-1, with 11 bases that match TRBD1. After removal of 5 bases from V and 11 bases from J, the junction contained 10 bases not matched to a gene. The germline gives CDR1 MNHEY, CDR2 SVGAGI. There are 14 residues in the CDR3. Written as DNA, the CDR3 is TGTGCCAGCAGTCGCTGGGGACAGGGGGTAGAGGCTTTCTTT. Residues: CASSRWGQGVEAFF.

V gene TRBV4-2 combines with J gene TRBJ1-1; D may be TRBD1 (6 bases). The CDR3 is 14 residues long. Germline CDR1 is LGHNA and CDR2 is YNFKEQ. Between the trimmed V and J ends, which lost 2 bases and 10 bases, there was a span of 17 bases. The CDR3, as DNA: TGTGCCAGCAGCCAACAAATCACAGGGATTAGAGCTTTCTTT. As protein: CASSQQITGIRAFF.

The V gene is TRBV7-3, the J gene TRBJ2-5; 9 positions agree with TRBD2. The CDR3 has 15 amino acids. Losses at the gene ends were 0 bases for V and 4 bases for J; bases not matched to a gene: 3. Germline V CDR1 and CDR2: SGHTA, FQGTGA. The CDR3 coding sequence is TGTGCCAGCAGCTTAACGGCGGGAGGGGGAGAGACCCAGTACTTC. Its translation is CASSLTAGGGETQYF.

The sample holds many counts of this clone. The chain is built from TRBV19 and TRBJ2-7; D uncertain. CDR3 length: 14 residues. CDR1 and CDR2 (germline): LNHDA, SQIVND (reference sequence). Trimming left V 4 bases short and J 2 bases short, with 12 bases between. The CDR3 sequence: CASSKTHSTYEQYF. CDR3 sequence (DNA): TGTGCCAGTAGTAAAACCCACAGCACCTACGAGCAGTACTTC.

The J gene is TRBJ2-3, the V gene TRBV18, with D possibly being TRBD1 (6 bases). V dropped 6 bases and J dropped 2 bases, with 18 bases sitting between them. This CDR3 comprises 16 residues. CDR1 KGHSH and CDR2 LQKENI come from the germline V gene. The DNA for the CDR3 is TGTGCCAGCTCCGCGCAATGGGGGCTCTCCACAGATACGCAGTATTTT. Protein: CASSAQWGLSTDTQYF.

This clone was observed a single time. This chain uses TRBV18 with TRBJ1-2, with 11 bases identical to TRBD1. The J segment lost 4 bases and the V segment lost 3 bases, leaving 4 bases of the junction unmatched. CDR1 and CDR2 (germline): KGHSH, LQKENI. The CDR3 consists of 15 residues. This CDR3 is CASSPGQGAGYGYTF. The CDR3, as DNA: TGTGCCAGCTCACCCGGACAGGGGGCCGGCTATGGCTACACCTTC. The whole variable domain, filled in from reference TRBV18 and TRBJ1-2, reads NAGVMQNPRHLVRRRGQEARLRCSPMKGHSHVYWYRQLPEEGLKFMVYLQKENIIDESGMPKERFSAEFPKEGPSILRIQQVVRGDSAAYFCASSPGQGAGYGYTFGSGTRLTVV.